Presented here are 14 T cell receptor beta chains from one specimen sequenced in a study of blood T cell repertoires in COVID-19. Sequencing used immunoSEQ multiplex PCR; TCRdb keeps in-frame clones, though not all of them. Among 170,000 or so clones, around nine tenths were seen once, and the ten largest hold around 0.88%. Sequencing was done on a sample of peripheral blood. Source of these receptors: a young woman who had recovered from COVID-19.

The chain links TRBV12-3 or TRBV12-4 to TRBJ2-7; weak D call: TRBD1 (6 bases). The CDR3 runs to 13 residues. Trimming cost V 1 base and J 6 bases, with 10 bases left between them. CDR3 loop: CASSLGTEFEQYV. The CDR3 bases are TGTGCCAGCAGTTTAGGGACAGAGTTCGAGCAGTACGTC.

The genes are TRBV19 and TRBJ1-1, with D possibly TRBD1 on 5 matching bases. This CDR3 has 13 residues. V gave up 7 bases and J gave up 1 base, with 10 bases separating them. CDR1 and CDR2 (germline): LNHDA, SQIVND (reference sequence). The CDR3 DNA follows: TGTGCCAGTACAGGGAGGAGGAACACTGAAGCTTTCTTT. The encoded protein is CASTGRRNTEAFF.

The V call is TRBV21-1, the J call TRBJ2-7; TRBD1, the table's D call, lacks a check against the DNA. TRBV21-1 is noted as a pseudogene. The CDR3 extends over 15 amino acids. The CDR3 bases are TGTGCCAGCAGCAAAGAGGGCAGGGGGATTTCTAAGCAGTACTTC. This translates into CASSKEGRGISKQYF.

This chain joins TRBV7-9 and TRBJ1-6, with a tentative D call TRBD1 (5 bases). There are 13 residues in the CDR3. CDR1 SEHNR and CDR2 FQNEAQ come from the germline V gene (reference sequence). Trimming cost V 5 bases and J 10 bases, with 12 bases left between them. In DNA, the CDR3 is TGTGCCAGCAGCAAACCGGGGGTCTCACCCCTCCACTTT. Protein product: CASSKPGVSPLHF. The full variable domain, its missing parts supplied by reference TRBV7-9 and TRBJ1-6, is DTGVSQNPRHKITKRGQNVTFRCDPISEHNRLYWYRQTLGQGPEFLTYFQNEAQLEKSRLLSDRFSAERPKGSFSTLEIQRTEQGDSAMYLCASSKPGVSPLHFGNGTRLTVT.

The CDR3: CATSRSGQGSTEKLFF. For the CDR3, the DNA is TGTGCCACCAGCAGATCCGGACAGGGGAGTACTGAAAAACTGTTTTTT. The chain carries TRBV15 and TRBJ1-4, with 9 bases lining up with TRBD1. Trimming removed 2 bases from V and 7 bases from J; junction bases left unmatched: 8. CDR1 is LNHNV and CDR2 is YYDKDF in the germline V gene (reference sequence). This CDR3 comprises 16 residues.

V gene TRBV7-3 combines with J gene TRBJ1-2; maybe TRBD1 (5 bases). The CDR3 sequence is 15 residues long. Germline CDR1 SGHTA, CDR2 FQGTGA. V was pared by 1 base and J by 0 bases, with 9 bases between. The CDR3: CASSLSGTSNYGYTF. The CDR3 DNA is TGTGCCAGCAGCTTAAGTGGGACTTCTAACTATGGCTACACCTTC.

With regard to this clone: Other DNA sequences in the sample encode the same CDR3. The V and J genes are TRBV7-2 and TRBJ1-4, with 7 bases identical to TRBD1. Germline V CDR1 and CDR2: SGHTA, FQGNSA. This CDR3 is built from 14 residues. J lost 5 bases, V lost 4 bases, and 4 bases had no gene match. CDR3 amino acids: CASSYRGPNEKLFF. The CDR3 coding sequence is TGTGCCAGCAGCTACAGGGGACCGAATGAAAAACTGTTTTTT.

This clone appeared a single time. J is TRBJ2-7 and V is TRBV6-5, with 9 bases identical to TRBD1. Looked up from germline, CDR1 is MNHEY and CDR2 is SVGAGI. Germline trimming cut 6 bases from V and 3 bases from J; bases unmatched to any gene: 6. This CDR3 spans 14 amino acids. The CDR3 is CASRLGQGNYEQYV. DNA for the CDR3: TGTGCCAGCAGGCTGGGACAGGGAAACTACGAGCAGTACGTC.

This sequence joins TRBV4-1 and TRBJ2-1; the match to TRBD1 covers 12 bases. With V trimmed by 4 bases and J by 14 bases, 18 bases remained unmatched. Germline V gives CDR1 MGHRA, CDR2 YSYEKL. This CDR3 has 17 amino acids. CDR3 loop: CASSRNNRDRGRGSEFF. The CDR3 DNA follows: TGCGCCAGCAGCCGAAACAACCGGGACAGGGGGCGAGGTAGTGAGTTCTTC.

Written as DNA, the CDR3 is TGTGCCAGCAGCCCTCCCCACAGGAACACTGAAGCTTTCTTT. This sequence encodes CASSPPHRNTEAFF. The genes are TRBV3-1 (or the pseudogene TRBV3-2) and TRBJ1-1; D gene ambiguous. V dropped 4 bases and J dropped 1 base, with 10 bases sitting between them. CDR1 LGHDT and CDR2 YNNKEL come from the germline V gene (reference sequence). The CDR3 loop spans 14 amino acids.

V gene TRBV2 combines with J gene TRBJ2-3; possible D gene TRBD1, 5 bases. The germline V gene has CDR1 SNHLY and CDR2 FYNNEI. V lost 2 bases to trimming and J lost 5 bases, with 17 bases between them. The CDR3 length is 16 residues. The DNA of the CDR3 is TGTGCCAGCAGTGAATTGGTGTGGGGTCAGGGAGATACGCAGTATTTT. It encodes CASSELVWGQGDTQYF.

This chain joins TRBV4-2 and TRBJ2-1; 14 nucleotides line up with TRBD2. With 2 bases clipped from V and 4 bases from J, the junction kept 13 bases outside the gene matches. The CDR3 extends over 20 amino acids. The germline gives CDR1 LGHNA, CDR2 YNFKEQ. The CDR3 nucleotides read TGTGCCAGCAGCCAAAAGGGGGGGACTAGCGGGAGTTTCCCTTACAATGAGCAGTTCTTC. Residues: CASSQKGGTSGSFPYNEQFF.

Notes on this clone: It is unclear where the CDR3 begins or ends on the DNA, so no DNA is shown, and the CDR3 is as TCRdb lists it. The V and J genes are TRBV6-2 or TRBV6-3 and TRBJ1-5; the DNA was not used to check the table's D call, TRBD1. The CDR3 region is 17 residues in length, termini included. The V gene's germline CDR1 is MNHEY and CDR2 SVGEGT. CDR3 amino acids: CASSSGQGARVGQPQHF.

The V gene is TRBV4-3, the J gene TRBJ2-3; TRBD2 is a possible D gene (6 bases). CDR3 length: 19 residues. The germline gives CDR1 LGHNA, CDR2 YSLEER. V lost 0 bases and J lost 0, with 19 bases in between. CDR3: CASSQDLAGIGLSTDTQYF. CDR3 DNA sequence: TGCGCCAGCAGCCAAGACTTGGCGGGGATCGGGTTGAGCACAGATACGCAGTATTTT.